Presented here are 3 T cell receptor beta chains from one specimen sequenced in a study of identical twins. TCRdb reprocessed the 5' RACE reads via MiXCR and lists one record per CDR3 protein. The sample holds about 920,000 distinct CDR3 sequences, over 9% seen once. These data were likewise used in another study, on yellow fever vaccine responses in identical twins.

The sample was PBMCs. These receptors were collected from a woman aged 18-29 years in good health.

The chain employs TRBV5-1 and TRBJ2-7, with 9 positions matching TRBD2. This CDR3 has 15 amino acids. The V gene end was trimmed by 4 bases and the J gene end by 5 bases; junction bases not matched to a gene: 10. From germline, CDR1 is SGHRS and CDR2 YFSETQ. The CDR3 DNA reads as TGCGCCAGCAGCCCCCTTAGCGGGAGTGTCAACGAGCAGTACTTC. Amino acids: CASSPLSGSVNEQYF.

This clonotype was counted a few times. This chain connects TRBV12-3 or TRBV12-4 to TRBJ1-5, with 7 bases aligning to TRBD1. V dropped 4 bases and J dropped 2; count of bases not matched to a gene: 5. This CDR3 region has 15 residues. The CDR3 protein is CASSSGTERNQPQHF. For the CDR3, the DNA is TGTGCCAGCAGTTCAGGGACAGAACGCAATCAGCCCCAGCATTTT.

This clonotype has more than one count but fewer than ten. This rearrangement joins TRBV27 to TRBJ2-7, with D maybe TRBD1 (6 bases). This CDR3 contains 14 residues. Trimming removed 6 bases at V and 6 bases at J, with 18 bases between. Germline V gene data show CDR1 as MNHEY and CDR2 as SMNVEV (reference sequence). CDR3 protein: CASRCIGGPSEQYV. The CDR3 region has the DNA TGTGCCAGCAGATGTATAGGGGGTCCCAGCGAGCAGTACGTC.